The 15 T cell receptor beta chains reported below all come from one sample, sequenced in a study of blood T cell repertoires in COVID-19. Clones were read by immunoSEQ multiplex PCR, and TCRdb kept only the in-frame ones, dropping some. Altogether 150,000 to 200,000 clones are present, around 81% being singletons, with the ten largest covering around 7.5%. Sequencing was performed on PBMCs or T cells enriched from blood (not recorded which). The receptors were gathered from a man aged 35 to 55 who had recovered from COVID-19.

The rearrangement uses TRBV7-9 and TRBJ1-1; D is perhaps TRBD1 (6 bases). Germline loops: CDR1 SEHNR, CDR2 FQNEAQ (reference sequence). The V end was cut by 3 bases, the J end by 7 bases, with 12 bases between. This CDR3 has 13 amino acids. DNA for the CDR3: TGTGCCAGCAGCTTCTCGGGGGGCGTTGAAGCTTTCTTT. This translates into CASSFSGGVEAFF.

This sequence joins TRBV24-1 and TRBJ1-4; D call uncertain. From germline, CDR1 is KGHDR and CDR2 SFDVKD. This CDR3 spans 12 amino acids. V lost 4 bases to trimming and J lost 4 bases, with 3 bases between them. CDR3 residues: CATSDHNEKLFF. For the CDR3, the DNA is TGTGCCACCAGTGACCATAATGAAAAACTGTTTTTT.

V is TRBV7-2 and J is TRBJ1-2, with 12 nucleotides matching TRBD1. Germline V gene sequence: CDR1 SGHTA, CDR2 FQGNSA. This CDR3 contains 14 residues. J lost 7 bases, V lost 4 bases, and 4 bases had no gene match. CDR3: CASSWGQGAGGYTF. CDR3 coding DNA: TGTGCCAGCAGCTGGGGACAGGGGGCGGGTGGCTACACCTTC.

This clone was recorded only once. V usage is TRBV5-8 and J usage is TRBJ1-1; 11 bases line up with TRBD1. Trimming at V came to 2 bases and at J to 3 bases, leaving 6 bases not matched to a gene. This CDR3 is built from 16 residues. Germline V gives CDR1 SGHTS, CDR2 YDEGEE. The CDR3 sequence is CASSFSGQGEYTEAFF. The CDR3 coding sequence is TGTGCCAGCAGCTTCTCGGGACAGGGGGAATACACTGAAGCTTTCTTT.

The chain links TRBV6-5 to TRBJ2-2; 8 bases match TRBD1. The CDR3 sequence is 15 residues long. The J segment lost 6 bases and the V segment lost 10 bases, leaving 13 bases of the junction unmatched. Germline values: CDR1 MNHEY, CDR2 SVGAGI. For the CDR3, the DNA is TGTGCCACCATCAAGGACAGGGTCGGCGCCGGGGAGCTGTTTTTT. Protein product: CATIKDRVGAGELFF.

The CDR3 spells CASSKGARETQYF. CDR3 sequence (DNA): TGTGCCAGCAGTAAGGGGGCGAGAGAGACCCAGTACTTC. The V and J genes are TRBV28 and TRBJ2-5, with 7 bases identical to TRBD1. The junction had 4 bases not matched to a gene; V was cut back by 5 bases and J by 4 bases. The CDR3 length is 13 residues. The germline gives CDR1 MDHEN, CDR2 SYDVKM.

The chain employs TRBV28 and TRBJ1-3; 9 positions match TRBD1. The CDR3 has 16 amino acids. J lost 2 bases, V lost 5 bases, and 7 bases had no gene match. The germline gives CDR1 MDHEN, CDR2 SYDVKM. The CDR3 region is CASSPRTGVTGNTIYF. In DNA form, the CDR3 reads TGTGCCAGCAGTCCTCGGACAGGGGTCACTGGAAACACCATATATTTT.

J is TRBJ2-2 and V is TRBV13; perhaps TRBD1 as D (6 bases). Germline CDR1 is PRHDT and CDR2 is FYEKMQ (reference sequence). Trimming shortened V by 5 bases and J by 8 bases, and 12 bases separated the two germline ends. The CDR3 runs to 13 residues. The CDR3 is CASSTRGWGELFF. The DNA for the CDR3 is TGTGCCAGCAGCACCAGGGGTTGGGGGGAGCTGTTTTTT. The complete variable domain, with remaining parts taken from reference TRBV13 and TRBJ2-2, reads AAGVIQSPRHLIKEKRETATLKCYPIPRHDTVYWYQQGPGQDPQFLISFYEKMQSDKGSIPDRFSAQQFSDYHSELNMSSLELGDSALYFCASSTRGWGELFFGEGSRLTVL.

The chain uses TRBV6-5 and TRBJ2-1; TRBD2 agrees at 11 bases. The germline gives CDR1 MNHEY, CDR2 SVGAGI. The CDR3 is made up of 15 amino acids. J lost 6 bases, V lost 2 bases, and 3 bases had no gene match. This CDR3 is CASSYVAGGRNEQFF. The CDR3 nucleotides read TGTGCCAGCAGTTACGTAGCGGGGGGGCGCAATGAGCAGTTCTTC.

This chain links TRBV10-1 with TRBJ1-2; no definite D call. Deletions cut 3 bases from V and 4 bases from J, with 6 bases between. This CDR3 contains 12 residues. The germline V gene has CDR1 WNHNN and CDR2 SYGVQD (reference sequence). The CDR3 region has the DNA TGCGCCAGCAGTGACGGGAGCTATGGCTACACCTTC. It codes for CASSDGSYGYTF.

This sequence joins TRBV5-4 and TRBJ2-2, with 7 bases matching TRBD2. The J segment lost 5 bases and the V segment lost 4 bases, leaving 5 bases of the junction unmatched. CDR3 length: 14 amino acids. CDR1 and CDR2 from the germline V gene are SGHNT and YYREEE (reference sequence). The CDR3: CASSLWGGTGELFF. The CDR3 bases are TGTGCCAGCAGCCTTTGGGGGGGGACCGGGGAGCTGTTTTTT.

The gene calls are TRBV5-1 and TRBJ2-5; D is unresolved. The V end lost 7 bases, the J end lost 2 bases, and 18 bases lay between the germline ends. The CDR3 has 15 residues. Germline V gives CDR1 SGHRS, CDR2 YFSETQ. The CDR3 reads CASGIAPIPQETQYF. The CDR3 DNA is TGCGCCAGCGGCATAGCCCCAATTCCTCAAGAGACCCAGTACTTC.

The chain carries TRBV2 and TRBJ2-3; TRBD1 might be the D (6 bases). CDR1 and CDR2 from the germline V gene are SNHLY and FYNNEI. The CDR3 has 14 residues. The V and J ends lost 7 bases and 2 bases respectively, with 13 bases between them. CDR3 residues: CASTEQGHTDTQYF. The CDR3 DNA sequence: TGTGCCAGCACGGAGCAGGGACACACAGATACGCAGTATTTT.

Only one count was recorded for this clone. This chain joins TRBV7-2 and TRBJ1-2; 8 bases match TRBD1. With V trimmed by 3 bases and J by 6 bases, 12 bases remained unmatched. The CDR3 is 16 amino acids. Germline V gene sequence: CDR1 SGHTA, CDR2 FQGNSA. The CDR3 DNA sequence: TGTGCCAGCAGCTTTTTAACAGGGGGAAGTACGGATGGCTACACCTTC. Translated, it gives CASSFLTGGSTDGYTF.

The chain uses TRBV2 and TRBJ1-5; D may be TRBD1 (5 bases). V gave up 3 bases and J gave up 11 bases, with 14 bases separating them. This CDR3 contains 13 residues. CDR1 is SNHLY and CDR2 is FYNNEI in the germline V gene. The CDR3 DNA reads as TGTGCCAGCAGTGAGGGGGGGAGTAGAGCCCAGCATTTT. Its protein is CASSEGGSRAQHF. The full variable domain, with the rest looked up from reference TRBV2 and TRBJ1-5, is EPEVTQTPSHQVTQMGQEVILRCVPISNHLYFYWYRQILGQKVEFLVSFYNNEISEKSEIFDDQFSVERPDGSNFTLKIRSTKLEDSAMYFCASSEGGSRAQHFGDGTRLSIL.